In this sample, the clone carrying this TCR beta chain turned up once. Original data processing: Amplification with reference gene primers provided the estimates of nucleated cell counts. This table comes from immunoSEQ multiplex PCR, and its TCRdb copy is limited to in-frame clones, with some not included. V and J calls and clone size are those listed in that table; D and trimming were worked out from the DNA. The sample shows about 83,000 clones, 70% to 90% of them seen only once. This specimen comes from a study of blood T cell repertoires in COVID-19. As for the study in general: From the United States, Italy and Spain came samples of acute and convalescent COVID-19. PBMCs, B-cell-depleted T cells, or T cells provided the cDNA or gDNA that made up the material.

CDR1 is MNHEY and CDR2 is SVGAGI in the germline V gene. The CDR3 loop spans 14 amino acids. Trimming took off 6 bases at V and 7 bases at J, with 18 bases between the two ends. The receptor was derived from an elderly man with active or convalescent COVID-19. V and J are TRBV6-5 and TRBJ1-2; perhaps TRBD1 as D (5 bases). Sequencing input: peripheral blood. The CDR3 spells CASRIGGAKAGYTF. For the CDR3, the DNA is TGTGCCAGCAGGATTGGAGGGGCGAAAGCTGGCTACACCTTC.